What follows are 28 T cell receptor beta chains derived from one specimen sequenced in a study of STAT5B mutations in CD4+ large granular lymphocyte leukemia. Only in-frame clones appear in the TCRdb table, and some are missing; sequencing was by immunoSEQ multiplex PCR. The sample consists of roughly 26,000 clones, 81% of them appearing once. The material sequenced was CD4+ T cells from blood buffy coats. Receptors were obtained from a human donor in good health.

The rearrangement links TRBV30 to TRBJ2-2; D unclear. The V gene lost 0 bases and the J gene lost 5 bases, with 7 bases spanning the gap. From germline, CDR1 is GTSNPN and CDR2 SVGIG (reference sequence). The CDR3 loop spans 13 amino acids. The CDR3 DNA follows: TGTGCCTGGAGTGTCGTCGAGACCGGGGAGCTGTTTTTT. It codes for CAWSVVETGELFF.

The genes are TRBV2 and TRBJ2-5; 10 nucleotides agree with TRBD1. Germline CDR1 reads SNHLY; CDR2 reads FYNNEI. V shed 4 bases and J 5 bases; nucleotides not matched to a gene: 7. The CDR3 sequence is 15 residues long. Here the CDR3 DNA reads TGTGCCAGCAGTGCGGGACAGGGGTTCCGCGAGACCCAGTACTTC. This sequence encodes CASSAGQGFRETQYF. Full variable domain (rest looked up from reference TRBV2 and TRBJ2-5): EPEVTQTPSHQVTQMGQEVILRCVPISNHLYFYWYRQILGQKVEFLVSFYNNEISEKSEIFDDQFSVERPDGSNFTLKIRSTKLEDSAMYFCASSAGQGFRETQYFGPGTRLLVL.

In this sample, this clone turned up once. The J gene is TRBJ2-1, the V gene TRBV10-3; no definite D call. The length of the CDR3 is 16 residues. V gave up 0 bases and J gave up 0 bases, with 9 bases separating them. The germline V gene encodes CDR1 ENHRY and CDR2 SYGVKD. The CDR3 loop is CAISESEVSSYNEQFF. The CDR3 DNA reads TGTGCCATCAGTGAGTCAGAGGTTAGCTCCTACAATGAGCAGTTCTTC.

This clone was detected a few times. The chain links TRBV28 to TRBJ1-5; D perhaps matches TRBD1 (5 bases). Looked up from germline, CDR1 is MDHEN and CDR2 is SYDVKM. This CDR3 spans 17 amino acids. V was pared by 7 bases and J by 0 bases, with 19 bases between. This CDR3 reads CASNPRRAGNSNQPQHF. The DNA of the CDR3 is TGTGCCAGCAACCCCCGGCGGGCAGGGAATAGCAATCAGCCCCAGCATTTT.

This clone showed up just a few times. The chain has TRBV28 and TRBJ1-5, with TRBD1 as a possible D gene (6 bases). The CDR3 has 16 amino acids. The V end was cut by 1 base, the J end by 3 bases, with 13 bases between. The germline V gene encodes CDR1 MDHEN and CDR2 SYDVKM. Here the CDR3 reads CASSLSGAYYNQPQHF. The DNA for the CDR3 is TGTGCCAGCAGTTTATCAGGGGCTTATTACAATCAGCCCCAGCATTTT.

V gene TRBV7-2 combines with J gene TRBJ2-1; TRBD2 matches 8 bases. The CDR3 spans 15 residues. J gave up 7 bases and V 3 bases, and 8 bases lay outside the gene matches. CDR1 is SGHTA and CDR2 is FQGNSA in the germline V gene. The CDR3 here is CASSFSGAPRNEQFF. CDR3 DNA: TGTGCCAGCAGCTTTAGCGGGGCCCCTCGGAATGAGCAGTTCTTC. Full variable domain (remainder filled in from reference TRBV7-2 and TRBJ2-1): GAGVSQSPSNKVTEKGKDVELRCDPISGHTALYWYRQSLGQGLEFLIYFQGNSAPDKSGLPSDRFSAERTGGSVSTLTIQRTQQEDSAVYLCASSFSGAPRNEQFFGPGTRLTVL.

The rearrangement links TRBV28 to TRBJ1-2; 12 positions agree with TRBD1. CDR1 and CDR2 from the germline V gene are MDHEN and SYDVKM. The ends lost 6 bases at V and 8 bases at J; junction bases unmatched: 10. The CDR3 runs to 15 residues. Written as DNA, the CDR3 is TGTGCCAGCAGGGGACAGGGGGCGAGAGTCTTAGGCTACACCTTC. Protein: CASRGQGARVLGYTF.

This clone was recorded only once. The genes are TRBV5-1 and TRBJ2-2; no definite D call. The V and J ends lost 1 base and 2 bases respectively, with 0 bases between them. Germline V lookup: CDR1 SGHRS, CDR2 YFSETQ. This CDR3 has 12 residues. This CDR3 is CASSLNTGELFF. The DNA of the CDR3 is TGCGCCAGCAGCTTGAACACCGGGGAGCTGTTTTTT.

This sequence joins TRBV5-6 and TRBJ1-2; no definite D call. The CDR3 covers 12 residues. Trimming cost V 1 base and J 3 bases, with 4 bases left between them. Per the germline V gene, CDR1 is SGHDT and CDR2 is YYEEEE. CDR3 DNA: TGTGCCAGCAGCTTGACCCACTATGGCTACACCTTC. The encoded protein is CASSLTHYGYTF.

The rearrangement uses TRBV19 and TRBJ1-3, with D uncertain. Per the germline V gene, CDR1 is LNHDA and CDR2 is SQIVND (reference sequence). Trimming cost V 3 bases and J 1 base, with 16 bases left between them. CDR3 size: 17 residues. Written as DNA, the CDR3 is TGTGCCAGTAGTATCCCACAGTCCCGGAGATCTGGAAACACCATATATTTT. Protein sequence: CASSIPQSRRSGNTIYF.

CDR3 sequence (DNA): TGCGCCAGCAGCCAGATGGGACTAGCGGGAGGGAATGAGCAGTTCTTC. This translates into CASSQMGLAGGNEQFF. The chain couples TRBV4-1 to TRBJ2-1; 16 bases map to TRBD2. V lost 3 bases to trimming and J lost 7 bases; unmatched junction nucleotides: 3. The CDR3 extends over 16 amino acids. Germline-derived CDR1 and CDR2 are MGHRA and YSYEKL.

The chain combines TRBV19 with TRBJ2-1; 8 bases fit TRBD1. This CDR3 has 17 amino acids. Germline CDR1 LNHDA, CDR2 SQIVND (reference sequence). V was pared by 6 bases and J by 4 bases, with 14 bases of the junction left unmatched. CDR3 in amino acids: CASRDASGGYRYNEQFF. CDR3 DNA sequence: TGTGCCAGTAGGGACGCGTCAGGGGGCTATAGGTACAATGAGCAGTTCTTC.

This clone was found once. This chain links TRBV10-3 with TRBJ1-2; the match to TRBD1 covers 10 bases. Per germline, CDR1 ENHRY and CDR2 SYGVKD. With 2 bases clipped from V and 3 bases from J, the junction kept 3 bases outside the gene matches. CDR3 length equals 15 residues. CDR3 coding DNA: TGTGCCATCAGTGAGAGGGACAGGGGCGACTATGGCTACACCTTC. It specifies CAISERDRGDYGYTF.

This clone was seen only a few times. This rearrangement joins TRBV5-5 to TRBJ2-2, with D possibly being TRBD1 or TRBD2 (5 bases each). Trimming shortened V by 2 bases and J by 4 bases, and 9 bases separated the two germline ends. Germline CDR1 SGHKS, CDR2 YYEKEE (reference sequence). The CDR3 is 14 amino acids. CDR3 sequence (DNA): TGTGCCAGCAGCTTAGCAGGGAGCACCGGGGAGCTGTTTTTT. This translates into CASSLAGSTGELFF. Combining the CDR3 with reference TRBV5-5 and TRBJ2-2 gives the whole variable domain DAGVTQSPTHLIKTRGQQVTLRCSPISGHKSVSWYQQVLGQGPQFIFQYYEKEERGRGNFPDRFSARQFPNYSSELNVNALLLGDSALYLCASSLAGSTGELFFGEGSRLTVL.

The chain's CDR3 is CASSFPYGQGSVGETQYF. The DNA for the CDR3 is TGCGCCAGCAGCTTCCCTTATGGACAGGGGAGTGTCGGAGAGACCCAGTACTTC. This chain connects TRBV5-1 to TRBJ2-5, with TRBD1 matching over 9 bases. The trim removed 2 bases at V and 4 bases at J, leaving 15 bases unmatched. In germline, CDR1 is SGHRS, CDR2 YFSETQ. This CDR3 is 18 amino acids long.

The V call is TRBV7-9, the J call TRBJ2-3, with 10 nucleotides matching TRBD2. There are 16 residues in the CDR3. The germline V gene encodes CDR1 SEHNR and CDR2 FQNEAQ (reference sequence). The junction had 5 bases not matched to a gene; V was cut back by 2 bases and J by 3 bases. DNA of the CDR3: TGTGCCAGCAGCTTACTCGGACTAGCGGTTACAGATACGCAGTATTTT. Protein product: CASSLLGLAVTDTQYF.

The chain employs TRBV5-1 and TRBJ2-1; TRBD2 might be the D (6 bases). The V and J ends lost 2 bases and 7 bases respectively, with 16 bases between them. This CDR3 has 15 amino acids. Per the germline V gene, CDR1 is SGHRS and CDR2 is YFSETQ. This chain's CDR3 is CASSFGTHSANEQFF. In DNA, the CDR3 is TGCGCCAGCAGCTTTGGGACTCATTCTGCGAATGAGCAGTTCTTC.

V usage is TRBV28 and J usage is TRBJ1-2, with 11 bases lining up with TRBD1. This CDR3 is 14 amino acids long. Germline values: CDR1 MDHEN, CDR2 SYDVKM. J was trimmed by 4 bases and V by 6 bases; bases with no gene match: 4. The CDR3 spells CASSMGQGVYGYTF. CDR3 sequence (DNA): TGTGCCAGCAGCATGGGACAGGGGGTCTATGGCTACACCTTC.

This clone was observed a handful of times. The chain couples TRBV2 to TRBJ1-1; 11 bases are a match to TRBD1. After removal of 4 bases from V and 0 bases from J, the junction contained 1 base not matched to a gene. CDR3 size: 15 residues. Germline CDR1 is SNHLY and CDR2 is FYNNEI. The CDR3 protein is CASSGTGGMNTEAFF. CDR3 coding DNA: TGTGCCAGCAGTGGGACAGGGGGCATGAACACTGAAGCTTTCTTT.

The V gene is TRBV7-2, the J gene TRBJ1-5; TRBD1 matches at 7 bases. The CDR3 consists of 13 residues. J lost 11 bases, V lost 5 bases, and 9 bases had no gene match. The germline CDR1 and CDR2 sequences are SGHTA and FQGNSA. As DNA, the CDR3 is TGTGCCAGCAGCCAGGGGACAGCGCGGACCCAGCATTTT. It specifies CASSQGTARTQHF.

The chain combines TRBV19 with TRBJ2-1; 14 nucleotides align to TRBD2. This CDR3 spans 17 amino acids. CDR1 is LNHDA, CDR2 SQIVND, per germline (reference sequence). Trimming cost V 8 bases and J 6 bases; bases outside gene matches: 12. The CDR3 region has the DNA TGTGCCAGTGAAGGGACTAGCGGGAGTCTCCTCGGCAATGAGCAGTTCTTC. It specifies CASEGTSGSLLGNEQFF.

CDR3 nucleotides: TGCGCCAGCAGCTGGGGGCCTGGAGCGGGGGGGAAAGAGACCCAGTACTTC. Translation: CASSWGPGAGGKETQYF. V and J are TRBV5-1 and TRBJ2-5; TRBD2 matches 10 bases. This CDR3 spans 17 amino acids. Germline-derived CDR1 and CDR2 are SGHRS and YFSETQ. V was pared by 3 bases and J by 3 bases, with 11 bases of the junction left unmatched. Variable domain in full (rest from reference TRBV5-1 and TRBJ2-5): KAGVTQTPRYLIKTRGQQVTLSCSPISGHRSVSWYQQTPGQGLQFLFEYFSETQRNKGNFPGRFSGRQFSNSRSEMNVSTLELGDSALYLCASSWGPGAGGKETQYFGPGTRLLVL.

The rearrangement joins TRBV14 to TRBJ1-6, with 7 bases identical to TRBD1. The CDR3 runs to 14 residues. Germline V gives CDR1 SGHDN, CDR2 FVKESK. V was pared by 6 bases and J by 9 bases, with 8 bases of the junction left unmatched. Written as DNA, the CDR3 is TGTGCCAGCAGTCAGGGGGGACGCGGTTCACCCCTCCACTTT. As protein: CASSQGGRGSPLHF. Full variable domain (remainder filled in from reference TRBV14 and TRBJ1-6): EAGVTQFPSHSVIEKGQTVTLRCDPISGHDNLYWYRRVMGKEIKFLLHFVKESKQDESGMPNNRFLAERTGGTYSTLKVQPAELEDSGVYFCASSQGGRGSPLHFGNGTRLTVT.

The rearrangement joins TRBV5-1 to TRBJ1-2, with 9 bases identical to TRBD1. The V and J ends lost 4 bases and 6 bases, in that order; junction bases with no gene match: 10. CDR3 length: 15 residues. CDR1 is SGHRS, CDR2 YFSETQ, per germline. CDR3 residues: CASSPYPGQGDGYTF. The CDR3 DNA is TGCGCCAGCAGCCCTTACCCGGGACAGGGAGATGGCTACACCTTC.

The CDR3 sequence: CASSRTGSNEKLFF. CDR3 DNA: TGTGCCAGCAGCCGGACCGGCAGCAATGAAAAACTGTTTTTT. The chain combines TRBV6-6 with TRBJ1-4; no reliable D call. V gave up 6 bases and J gave up 5 bases, with 13 bases separating them. The CDR3 length is 14 residues. Germline values: CDR1 MNHNY, CDR2 SVGAGI (reference sequence).

This chain links TRBV7-9 with TRBJ2-1; 7 bases agree with TRBD1. The CDR3 is 15 amino acids. The junction had 4 bases not matched to a gene; V was cut back by 1 base and J by 4 bases. The germline V gene encodes CDR1 SEHNR and CDR2 FQNEAQ (reference sequence). The CDR3: CASSLGQGLYNEQFF. The CDR3 nucleotides are TGTGCCAGCAGCTTAGGACAGGGCCTGTACAATGAGCAGTTCTTC. The variable domain in full, with the rest retrieved from reference TRBV7-9 and TRBJ2-1, is DTGVSQNPRHKITKRGQNVTFRCDPISEHNRLYWYRQTLGQGPEFLTYFQNEAQLEKSRLLSDRFSAERPKGSFSTLEIQRTEQGDSAMYLCASSLGQGLYNEQFFGPGTRLTVL.

This rearrangement joins TRBV7-2 to TRBJ1-1, with 7 bases identical to TRBD1. The V segment lost 1 base and the J segment 4 bases; nucleotides outside the gene matches: 3. The CDR3 sequence is 14 residues long. CDR1 SGHTA and CDR2 FQGNSA come from the germline V gene. CDR3: CASSLVPGGTEAFF. The CDR3, as DNA: TGTGCCAGCAGCTTAGTTCCAGGGGGCACTGAAGCTTTCTTT.

The gene calls are TRBV27 and TRBJ1-5; D is unclear. The germline V gene has CDR1 MNHEY and CDR2 SMNVEV (reference sequence). The CDR3 totals 13 residues. The V end was cut by 5 bases, the J end by 2 bases, with 7 bases between. The CDR3 loop reads CASSLTRNQPQHF. CDR3 DNA: TGTGCCAGCAGTCTTACCCGCAATCAGCCCCAGCATTTT.